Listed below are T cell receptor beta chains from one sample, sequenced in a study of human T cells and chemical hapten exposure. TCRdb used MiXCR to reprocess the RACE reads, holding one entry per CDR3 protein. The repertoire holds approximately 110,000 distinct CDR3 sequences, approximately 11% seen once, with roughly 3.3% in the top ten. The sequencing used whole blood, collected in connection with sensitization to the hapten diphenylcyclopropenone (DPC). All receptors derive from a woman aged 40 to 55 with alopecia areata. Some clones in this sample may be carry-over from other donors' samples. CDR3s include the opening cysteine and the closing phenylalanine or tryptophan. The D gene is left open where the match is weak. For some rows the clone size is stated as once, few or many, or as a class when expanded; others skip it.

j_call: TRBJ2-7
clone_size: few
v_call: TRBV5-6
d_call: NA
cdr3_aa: CASSPTDTHPLEQYF
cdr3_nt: TGTGCCAGCAGCCCTACCGACACCCACCCCCTCGAGCAGTACTTC

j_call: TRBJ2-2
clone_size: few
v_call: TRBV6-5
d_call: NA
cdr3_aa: CASSSWAANTGELFF
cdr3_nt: TGTGCCAGCAGTTCCTGGGCCGCGAACACCGGGGAGCTGTTTTTT

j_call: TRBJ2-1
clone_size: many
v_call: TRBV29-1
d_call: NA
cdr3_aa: CSVGDPAGRGYNEQFF
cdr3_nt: TGCAGCGTTGGGGACCCGGCGGGACGGGGGTACAATGAGCAGTTCTTC

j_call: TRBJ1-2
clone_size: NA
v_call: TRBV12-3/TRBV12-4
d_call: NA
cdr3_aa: CASSFYYPKGGYTF
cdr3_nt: TGTGCCAGCAGTTTCTACTATCCAAAAGGGGGCTACACCTTC

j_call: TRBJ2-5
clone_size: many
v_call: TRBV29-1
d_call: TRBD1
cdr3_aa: CSVVGTGGQETQYF
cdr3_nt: TGCAGCGTTGTCGGGACAGGGGGCCAAGAGACCCAGTACTTC

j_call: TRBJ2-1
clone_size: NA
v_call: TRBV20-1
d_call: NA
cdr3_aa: CSAFSGYNEQFF
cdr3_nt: TGCAGTGCCTTTAGCGGATACAATGAGCAGTTCTTC

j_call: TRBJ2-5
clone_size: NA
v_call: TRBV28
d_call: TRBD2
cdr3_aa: CASREAGSETQYF
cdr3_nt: TGTGCCAGCAGGGAAGCGGGATCAGAGACCCAGTACTTC

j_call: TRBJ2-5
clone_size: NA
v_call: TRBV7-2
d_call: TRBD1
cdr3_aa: CASSFRAGGVQETQYF
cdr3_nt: TGTGCCAGCAGCTTTAGGGCAGGGGGCGTACAAGAGACCCAGTACTTC

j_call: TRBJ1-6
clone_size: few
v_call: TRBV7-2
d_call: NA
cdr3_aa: CASSLDGGRGSPLHF
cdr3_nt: TGTGCCAGCAGCTTAGATGGAGGCCGGGGGTCACCCCTCCACTTT

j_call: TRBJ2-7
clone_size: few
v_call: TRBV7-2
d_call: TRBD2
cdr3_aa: CASSYGTSGVNSYEQYF
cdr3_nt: TGTGCCAGCAGCTACGGGACTAGCGGGGTAAACTCCTACGAGCAGTACTTC

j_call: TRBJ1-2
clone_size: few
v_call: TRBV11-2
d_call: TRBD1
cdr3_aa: CASGGQGGHGYTF
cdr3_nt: TGTGCCAGCGGTGGACAGGGGGGCCATGGCTACACCTTC

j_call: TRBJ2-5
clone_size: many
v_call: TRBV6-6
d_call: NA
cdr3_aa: CASTHGRQETQYF
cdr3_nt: TGTGCCAGCACCCACGGCAGACAAGAGACCCAGTACTTC

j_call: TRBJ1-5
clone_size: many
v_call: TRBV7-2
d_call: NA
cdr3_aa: CASSSTGSDNQPQHF
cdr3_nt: TGTGCCAGCAGCTCCACAGGGTCTGATAATCAGCCCCAGCATTTT

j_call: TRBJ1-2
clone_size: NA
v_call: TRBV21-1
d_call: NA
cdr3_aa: CASSKRHTPIPNYGYTF
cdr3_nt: TGTGCCAGCAGCAAGAGACACACACCCATCCCTAACTATGGCTACACCTTC